What follows are 4 T cell receptor beta chains derived from one specimen sequenced in a study of blood T cell repertoires in COVID-19. Libraries were prepared by immunoSEQ multiplex PCR; TCRdb keeps only in-frame clonotypes and omits some of them. The profile covers about 220,000 clones, with about 79% appearing a single time and more than 9% taken by the ten largest. Sequencing used peripheral blood. The receptor source for this set is a man in his fifties or sixties with active or convalescent COVID-19.

In this sample, this clone turned up once. The chain employs TRBV7-2 and TRBJ1-2; 8 nucleotides match TRBD1. This CDR3 spans 13 amino acids. The germline gives CDR1 SGHTA, CDR2 FQGNSA. Losses at the gene ends were 3 bases for V and 8 bases for J; bases not matched to a gene: 5. CDR3 sequence: CASSFHRGIGYTF. CDR3 sequence (DNA): TGTGCCAGCAGCTTCCACAGGGGGATAGGCTACACCTTC.

J is TRBJ1-2 and V is TRBV21-1; the table's D call, TRBD1, has no DNA check behind it. TRBV21-1 is assigned pseudogene status. The CDR3 has 19 amino acids. The CDR3 nucleotides read TGTGCCAGCAGCGAAAAAGGGGGGGGACAGGCGAGATCTAACTATGGCTACACCTTC. Amino acids: CASSEKGGGQARSNYGYTF.

This clone was detected a few times. The CDR3 is CASSEGWEGQPQHF. In DNA form, the CDR3 reads TGTGCCAGCAGCGAGGGCTGGGAAGGTCAGCCCCAGCATTTT. The chain carries TRBV7-9 and TRBJ1-5, with no clear D. Germline V gene sequence: CDR1 SEHNR, CDR2 FQNEAQ (reference sequence). This CDR3 comprises 14 residues. Trimming stripped 5 bases from V and 6 bases from J, with 14 bases between.

The gene calls are TRBV19 and TRBJ2-4; 9 bases align to TRBD1. The CDR3 runs 16 residues. V lost 1 base and J lost 5; bases outside the gene matches: 6. Germline-derived CDR1 and CDR2 are LNHDA and SQIVND (reference sequence). The CDR3 sequence: CASSIVTQGAQNIQYF. The CDR3 nucleotides are TGTGCCAGTAGTATAGTTACACAGGGGGCGCAAAACATTCAGTACTTC. Looking up the rest from reference TRBV19 and TRBJ2-4 gives the full variable domain: DGGITQSPKYLFRKEGQNVTLSCEQNLNHDAMYWYRQDPGQGLRLIYYSQIVNDFQKGDIAEGYSVSREKKESFPLTVTSAQKNPTAFYLCASSIVTQGAQNIQYFGAGTRLSVL.